This TCR beta chain is drawn from a study of shared clonotypes between healthy human individuals. V was clipped by 7 bases and J by 5 bases, with 9 bases between them. The CDR3 is made up of 12 amino acids. Germline V CDR1 and CDR2: SGHNT, YYREEE (reference sequence). Produced via immunoSEQ multiplex PCR; TCRdb's table is partial and in-frame only. This sample has about 480,000 clones, with almost 80% found just once. Sequencing used PBMCs. The chain couples TRBV5-4 to TRBJ2-2; perhaps TRBD2 as D (6 bases). This TCR derives from a woman aged 40 to 50 in good health. Some clones in this sample may be carry-over from other donors' samples. The CDR3 coding sequence is TGTGCCAGCTCCGGGAGTACCGGGGAGCTGTTTTTT. Translated: CASSGSTGELFF.